A selection of T cell receptor beta chains follows, all from one sample in a study of T cells expressing NK-cell markers. TCRdb re-called the 5' RACE reads and catalogs CDR3 proteins one per entry, DNA excluded. The sample data list about 140,000 distinct CDR3 sequences. What was sequenced was blood T cells: a sorted CD56 or NKG2C T cell subset, CD4+ or CD8+ T cells, or bulk PBMC T cells (not recorded which). The receptors derive from a man in his late teens or twenties in good health. The CDR3 runs from the conserved cysteine through the conserved F or W.

>TRBV20-1|TRBJ2-7
CSASGSDSYEQYF
>TRBV5-1|TRBJ2-3
CASSFVAGITDTQYF
>TRBV27|TRBJ2-3
CASSFEGPFFSTQYF
>TRBV28|TRBJ2-5
CASSSRWTSEQETQYF
>TRBV12-3/TRBV12-4|TRBJ2-5
CASSLGAVVQETQYF
>TRBV7-3|TRBJ2-1
CASSLQAGGPGNEQFF
>TRBV4-3|TRBJ2-1
CASSQEDSSYNEQFF
>TRBV27|TRBJ2-7
CASSSRDTYWYEQYF
>TRBV12-3/TRBV12-4|TRBJ1-1
CASSQNPGHGAFF
>TRBV6-2/TRBV6-3|TRBJ2-7
CASSRQGLPYEQYF
>TRBV2|TRBJ1-1
CASRQWDTEAFF
>TRBV20-1|TRBJ1-2
CSAREIVGQANYGYTF
>TRBV5-5|TRBJ2-7
CASSFPGSFEQYF
>TRBV4-1|TRBJ2-1
CASSQGTLAGGLNEQFF
>TRBV28|TRBJ1-1
CASSSIDRAQTRAFF
>TRBV4-2|TRBJ1-1
CASSPGHGTEAFF
>TRBV5-4|TRBJ2-2
CASSIRGAGELFF
>TRBV27|TRBJ2-7
CASSFSGQTLTYEQYF
>TRBV7-8|TRBJ1-3
CASSAARGVGNTIYF
>TRBV5-1|TRBJ2-3
CASGGMTLTDTQYF
>TRBV4-3|TRBJ2-1
CASSQAPPASGFYNEQFF
>TRBV13|TRBJ1-1
CASSPGGRNTEAFF
>TRBV7-9|TRBJ1-1
CASSLAKNTEAFF
>TRBV7-9|TRBJ1-1
CASSLEFSGEAFF
>TRBV3-1|TRBJ1-1
CASTSNWGRTEAFF
>TRBV2|TRBJ2-1
CASGSGRAYNEQFF
>TRBV7-9|TRBJ2-2
CASSPPGLAGTGELFF